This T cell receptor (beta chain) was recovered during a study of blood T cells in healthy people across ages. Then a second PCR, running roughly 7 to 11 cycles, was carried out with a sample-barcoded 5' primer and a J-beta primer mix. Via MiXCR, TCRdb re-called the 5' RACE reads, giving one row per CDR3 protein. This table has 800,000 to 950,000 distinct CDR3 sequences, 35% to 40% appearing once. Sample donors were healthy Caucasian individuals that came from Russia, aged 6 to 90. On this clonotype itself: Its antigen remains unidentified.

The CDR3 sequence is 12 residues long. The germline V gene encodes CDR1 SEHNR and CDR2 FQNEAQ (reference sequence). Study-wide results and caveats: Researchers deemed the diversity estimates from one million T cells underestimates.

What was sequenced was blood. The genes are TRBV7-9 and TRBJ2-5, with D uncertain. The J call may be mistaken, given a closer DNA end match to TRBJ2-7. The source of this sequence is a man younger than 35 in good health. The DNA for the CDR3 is TGTGCCAGCAGCTCAGACGGCAACGAGCAGTACTTC. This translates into CASSSDGNEQYF.